This T cell receptor beta chain originates from a study of beta chain features in type 1 diabetes. This clone was detected only a few times. The V end lost 0 bases, the J end lost 8 bases, and 4 bases lay between the germline ends. The CDR3 length is 12 residues. Isolated RNA was reverse transcribed in full, so expressed TCRB transcripts were sequenced. TCRdb keeps only in-frame clones here, not all; method: immunoSEQ multiplex PCR. This table holds roughly 500,000 clones, around 10% found once. The chain uses TRBV23-1 and TRBJ2-2; D not certain. TRBV23-1 is designated an ORF whose function remains uncertain. This TCR was sampled from a woman younger than 30 in good health. The specimen was naive CD4+ T cells from blood. CDR3 nucleotides: TGCGCCAGCAGTCAATCCCCTGGGGAGCTGTTTTTT. It is translated as CASSQSPGELFF.